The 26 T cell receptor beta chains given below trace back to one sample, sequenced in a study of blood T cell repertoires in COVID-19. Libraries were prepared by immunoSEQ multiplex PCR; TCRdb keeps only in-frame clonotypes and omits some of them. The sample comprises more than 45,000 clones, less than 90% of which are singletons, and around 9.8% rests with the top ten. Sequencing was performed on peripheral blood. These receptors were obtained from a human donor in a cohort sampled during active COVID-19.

The CDR3 coding sequence is TGTGCCAGTAAAGGGGCTAGCGGGGGGAGGTATGAGCAGTTCTTC. Its translation is CASKGASGGRYEQFF. V gene TRBV19 combines with J gene TRBJ2-1, with TRBD2 identical over 11 bases. CDR3 length: 15 amino acids. Germline V gene sequence: CDR1 LNHDA, CDR2 SQIVND (reference sequence). With 7 bases clipped from V and 8 bases from J, the junction kept 10 bases outside the gene matches.

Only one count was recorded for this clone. The CDR3 DNA follows: TGTGCCAGCAGCTTAGTTGGGCGGAGGGATGAGCAGTTCTTC. It specifies CASSLVGRRDEQFF. This chain connects TRBV7-8 to TRBJ2-1; D may be TRBD2 (6 bases). This CDR3 has 14 residues. Germline loops: CDR1 SGHVS, CDR2 FQNEAQ. The germline V and J ends were trimmed by 1 base and 8 bases, with 12 bases remaining between them.

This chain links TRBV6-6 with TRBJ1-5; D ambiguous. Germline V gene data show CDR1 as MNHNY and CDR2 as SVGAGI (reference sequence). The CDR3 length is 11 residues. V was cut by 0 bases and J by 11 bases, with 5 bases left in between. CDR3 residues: CASSYSSAQHF. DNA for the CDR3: TGTGCCAGCAGTTACTCCTCTGCCCAGCATTTT.

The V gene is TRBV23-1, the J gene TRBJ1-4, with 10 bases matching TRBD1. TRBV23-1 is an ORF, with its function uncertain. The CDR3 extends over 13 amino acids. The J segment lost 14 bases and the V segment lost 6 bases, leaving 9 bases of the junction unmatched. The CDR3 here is CASRGTGVSWLFF. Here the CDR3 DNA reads TGCGCCAGCAGAGGGACAGGGGTGTCTTGGCTGTTTTTT.

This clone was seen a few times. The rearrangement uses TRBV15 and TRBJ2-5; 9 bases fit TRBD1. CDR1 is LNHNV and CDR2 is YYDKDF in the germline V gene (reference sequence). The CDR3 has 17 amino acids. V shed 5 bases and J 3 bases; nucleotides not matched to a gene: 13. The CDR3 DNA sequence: TGTGCCACCAGCGGGATTACAGGGGGCGCAGGGAAAGAGACCCAGTACTTC. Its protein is CATSGITGGAGKETQYF.

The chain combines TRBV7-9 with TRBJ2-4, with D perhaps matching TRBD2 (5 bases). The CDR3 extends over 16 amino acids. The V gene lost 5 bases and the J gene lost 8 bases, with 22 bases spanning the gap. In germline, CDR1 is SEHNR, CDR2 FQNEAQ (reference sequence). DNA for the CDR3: TGTGCCAGCAGCACCGCGGACGGGGAAATTAGGGACATTCAGTACTTC. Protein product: CASSTADGEIRDIQYF. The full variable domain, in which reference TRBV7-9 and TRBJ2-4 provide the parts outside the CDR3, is DTGVSQNPRHKITKRGQNVTFRCDPISEHNRLYWYRQTLGQGPEFLTYFQNEAQLEKSRLLSDRFSAERPKGSFSTLEIQRTEQGDSAMYLCASSTADGEIRDIQYFGAGTRLSVL.

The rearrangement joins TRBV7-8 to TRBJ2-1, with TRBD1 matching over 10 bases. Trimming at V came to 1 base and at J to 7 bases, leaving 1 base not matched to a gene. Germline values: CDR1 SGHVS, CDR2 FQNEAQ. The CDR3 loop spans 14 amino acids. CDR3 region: CASSLGTGGNEQFF. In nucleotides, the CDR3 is TGTGCCAGCAGCTTAGGGACAGGGGGGAATGAGCAGTTCTTC. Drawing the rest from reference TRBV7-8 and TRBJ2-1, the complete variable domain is GAGVSQSPRYKVAKRGQDVALRCDPISGHVSLFWYQQALGQGPEFLTYFQNEAQLDKSGLPSDRFFAERPEGSVSTLKIQRTQQEDSAVYLCASSLGTGGNEQFFGPGTRLTVL.

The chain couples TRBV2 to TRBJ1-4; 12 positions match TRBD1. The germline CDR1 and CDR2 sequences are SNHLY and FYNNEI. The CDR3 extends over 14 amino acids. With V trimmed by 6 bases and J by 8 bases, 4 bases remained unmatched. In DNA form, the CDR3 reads TGTGCCAGCAGGAAGGGGACAGGGGGCGAAAAACTGTTTTTT. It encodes CASRKGTGGEKLFF.

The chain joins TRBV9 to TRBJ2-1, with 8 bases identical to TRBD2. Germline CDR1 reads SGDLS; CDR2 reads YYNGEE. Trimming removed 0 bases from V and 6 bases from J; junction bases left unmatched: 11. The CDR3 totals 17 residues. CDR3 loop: CASSVATGLAGANEQFF. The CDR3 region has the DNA TGTGCCAGCAGCGTAGCAACGGGTCTAGCGGGTGCCAATGAGCAGTTCTTC.

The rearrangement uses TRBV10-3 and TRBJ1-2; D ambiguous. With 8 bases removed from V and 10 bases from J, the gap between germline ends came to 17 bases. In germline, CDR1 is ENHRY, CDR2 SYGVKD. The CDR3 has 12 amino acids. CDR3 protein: CAISLESRLYTF. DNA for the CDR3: TGTGCCATCTCTCTGGAGAGTCGGCTCTACACCTTC.

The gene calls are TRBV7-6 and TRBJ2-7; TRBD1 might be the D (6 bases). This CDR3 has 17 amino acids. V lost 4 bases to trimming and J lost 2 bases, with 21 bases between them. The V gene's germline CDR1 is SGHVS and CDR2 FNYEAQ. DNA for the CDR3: TGTGCCAGCAGCTCAACCTTGTACAGGGAAAGACCCTACGAGCAGTACTTC. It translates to CASSSTLYRERPYEQYF.

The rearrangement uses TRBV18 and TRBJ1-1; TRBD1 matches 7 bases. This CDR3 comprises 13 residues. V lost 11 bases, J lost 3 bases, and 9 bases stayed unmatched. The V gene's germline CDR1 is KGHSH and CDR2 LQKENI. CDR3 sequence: CAGRQGRDTEAFF. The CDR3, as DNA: TGTGCCGGTAGACAGGGCCGGGACACTGAAGCTTTCTTT.

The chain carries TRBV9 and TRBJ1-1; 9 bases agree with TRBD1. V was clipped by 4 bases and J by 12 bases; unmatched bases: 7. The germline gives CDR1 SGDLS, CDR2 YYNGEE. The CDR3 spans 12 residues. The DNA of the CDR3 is TGTGCCAGCAGCACTACAGGGGGCGCAACTTTCTTT. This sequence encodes CASSTTGGATFF.

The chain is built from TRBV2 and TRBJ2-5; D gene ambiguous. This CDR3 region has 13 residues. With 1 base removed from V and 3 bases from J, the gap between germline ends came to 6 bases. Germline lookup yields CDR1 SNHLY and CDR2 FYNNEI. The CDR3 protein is CASSEGAEETQYF. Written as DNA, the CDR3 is TGTGCCAGCAGTGAAGGGGCTGAAGAGACCCAGTACTTC.

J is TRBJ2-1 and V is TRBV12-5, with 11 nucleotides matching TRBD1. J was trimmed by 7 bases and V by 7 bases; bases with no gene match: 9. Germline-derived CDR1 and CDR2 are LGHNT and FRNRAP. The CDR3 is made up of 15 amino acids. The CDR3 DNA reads TGTGCTAGTGCCGAGGGACAGGGGGATCTGAATGAGCAGTTCTTC. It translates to CASAEGQGDLNEQFF.

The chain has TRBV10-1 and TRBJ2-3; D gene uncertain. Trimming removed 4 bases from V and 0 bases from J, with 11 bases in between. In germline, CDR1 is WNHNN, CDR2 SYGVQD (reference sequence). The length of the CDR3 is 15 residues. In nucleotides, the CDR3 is TGCGCCAGCAGTGGAACAGAAACTAGCACAGATACGCAGTATTTT. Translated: CASSGTETSTDTQYF.

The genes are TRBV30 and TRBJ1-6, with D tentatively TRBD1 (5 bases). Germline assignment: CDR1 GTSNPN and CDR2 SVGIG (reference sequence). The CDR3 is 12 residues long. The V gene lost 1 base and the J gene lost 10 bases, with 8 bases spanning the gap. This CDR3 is CAWSGTNSPLHF. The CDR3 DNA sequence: TGTGCCTGGAGTGGGACAAACTCACCCCTCCACTTT.

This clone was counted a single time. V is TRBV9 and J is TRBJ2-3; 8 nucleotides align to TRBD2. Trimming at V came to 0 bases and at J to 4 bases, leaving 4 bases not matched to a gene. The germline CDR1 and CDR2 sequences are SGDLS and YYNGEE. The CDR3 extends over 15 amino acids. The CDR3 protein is CASSVGRGVSDTQYF. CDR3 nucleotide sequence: TGTGCCAGCAGCGTAGGGCGGGGGGTGTCAGATACGCAGTATTTT.

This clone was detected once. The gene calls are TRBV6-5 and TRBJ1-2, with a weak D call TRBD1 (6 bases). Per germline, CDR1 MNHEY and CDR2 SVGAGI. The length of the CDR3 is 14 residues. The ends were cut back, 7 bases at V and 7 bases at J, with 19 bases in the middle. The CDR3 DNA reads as TGTGCCAGCACCCTCACGCGGGGGGCGGCTGGCTACACCTTC. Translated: CASTLTRGAAGYTF.

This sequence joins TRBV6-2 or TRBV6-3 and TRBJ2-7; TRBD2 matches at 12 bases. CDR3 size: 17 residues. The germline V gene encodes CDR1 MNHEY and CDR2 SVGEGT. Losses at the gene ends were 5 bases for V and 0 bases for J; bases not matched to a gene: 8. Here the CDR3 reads CASSPMTSGGLSYEQYF. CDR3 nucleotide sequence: TGTGCCAGCAGTCCGATGACTAGCGGGGGCCTCTCCTACGAGCAGTACTTC.

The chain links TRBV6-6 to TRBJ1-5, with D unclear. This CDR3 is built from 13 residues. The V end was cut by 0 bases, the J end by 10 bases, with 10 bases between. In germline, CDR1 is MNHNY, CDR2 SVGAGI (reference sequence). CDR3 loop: CASSYSPAVPQHF. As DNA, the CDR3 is TGTGCCAGCAGTTACTCCCCTGCGGTCCCCCAGCATTTT.

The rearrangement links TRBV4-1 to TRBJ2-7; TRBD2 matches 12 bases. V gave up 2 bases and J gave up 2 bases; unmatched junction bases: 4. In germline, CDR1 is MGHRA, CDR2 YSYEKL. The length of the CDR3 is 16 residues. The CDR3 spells CASSQTTSGGPYEQYF. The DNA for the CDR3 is TGCGCCAGCAGCCAAACGACTAGCGGGGGCCCCTACGAGCAGTACTTC.

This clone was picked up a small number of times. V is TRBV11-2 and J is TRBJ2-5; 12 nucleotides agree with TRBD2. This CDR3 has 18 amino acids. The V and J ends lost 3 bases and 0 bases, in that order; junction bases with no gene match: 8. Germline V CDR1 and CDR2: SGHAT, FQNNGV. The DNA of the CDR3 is TGTGCCAGCAGCTTGGCGACTAGCGGGGGATACTACCAAGAGACCCAGTACTTC. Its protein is CASSLATSGGYYQETQYF.

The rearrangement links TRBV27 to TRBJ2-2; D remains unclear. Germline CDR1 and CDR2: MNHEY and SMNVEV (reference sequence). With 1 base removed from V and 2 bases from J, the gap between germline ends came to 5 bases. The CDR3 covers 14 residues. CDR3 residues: CASSLYLNTGELFF. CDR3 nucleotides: TGTGCCAGCAGTTTATACCTAAACACCGGGGAGCTGTTTTTT.

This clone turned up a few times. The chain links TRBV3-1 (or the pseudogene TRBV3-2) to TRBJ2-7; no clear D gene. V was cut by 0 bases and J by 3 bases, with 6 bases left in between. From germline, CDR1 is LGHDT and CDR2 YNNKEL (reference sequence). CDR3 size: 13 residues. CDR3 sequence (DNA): TGTGCCAGCAGCCAAGACTTAAACTACGAGCAGTACTTC. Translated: CASSQDLNYEQYF.

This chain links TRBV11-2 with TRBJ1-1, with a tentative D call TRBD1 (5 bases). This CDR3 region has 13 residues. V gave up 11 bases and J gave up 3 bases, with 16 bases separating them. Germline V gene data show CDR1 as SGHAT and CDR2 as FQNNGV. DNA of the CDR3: TGTGCCGGAGGGACCGGATTAGACACTGAAGCTTTCTTT. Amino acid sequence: CAGGTGLDTEAFF. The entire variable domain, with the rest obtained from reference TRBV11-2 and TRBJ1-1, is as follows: EAGVAQSPRYKIIEKRQSVAFWCNPISGHATLYWYQQILGQGPKLLIQFQNNGVVDDSQLPKDRFSAERLKGVDSTLKIQPAKLEDSAVYLCAGGTGLDTEAFFGQGTRLTVV.